A single sample is the source of the 16 T cell receptor beta chains below, sequenced in a study of blood T cell repertoires in COVID-19. Using immunoSEQ multiplex PCR, the repertoire was profiled, and TCRdb retains in-frame clones only, with some absent. Found here are approximately 46,000 clones, approximately 85% of them singletons; the top ten hold around 13%. The sample consisted of peripheral blood. These receptors were taken from a woman in her 70s in a cohort sampled during active COVID-19.

This sequence joins TRBV14 and TRBJ2-1, with 14 bases identical to TRBD2. V gave up 6 bases and J gave up 6 bases; unmatched junction bases: 4. Germline CDR1 reads SGHDN; CDR2 reads FVKESK. The CDR3 contains 15 residues. In DNA, the CDR3 is TGTGCCAGCAGGGGACTAGCGGGAGAAGGCAATGAGCAGTTCTTC. Its translation is CASRGLAGEGNEQFF.

The rearrangement joins TRBV7-9 to TRBJ2-3; TRBD2 matches at 9 bases. V shed 6 bases, J shed 3 bases, and the junction held 7 bases outside the gene matches. CDR3 length: 15 amino acids. Germline CDR1 is SEHNR and CDR2 is FQNEAQ (reference sequence). This chain's CDR3 is CASRPAGGTTDTQYF. For the CDR3, the DNA is TGTGCCAGCAGACCAGCGGGAGGTACGACAGATACGCAGTATTTT.

The CDR3 region has the DNA TGTGCCAGCAGCCCACCCGGACAGAACTATGGCTACACCTTC. It encodes CASSPPGQNYGYTF. The chain is built from TRBV7-9 and TRBJ1-2; D might be TRBD1 (6 bases). V was shortened by 5 bases and J by 2 bases, with 12 bases between the two germline ends. The CDR3 has 14 residues. CDR1 SEHNR and CDR2 FQNEAQ come from the germline V gene (reference sequence).

The V gene is TRBV10-1, the J gene TRBJ2-3; TRBD2 aligns across 8 bases. The CDR3 loop spans 13 amino acids. The ends lost 3 bases at V and 6 bases at J; junction bases unmatched: 2. Germline CDR1 WNHNN, CDR2 SYGVQD (reference sequence). CDR3 coding DNA: TGCGCCAGCAGTGACGGGGGGGACGATACGCAGTATTTT. Its protein product is CASSDGGDDTQYF.

This chain uses TRBV30 with TRBJ1-5, with D tentatively TRBD1 (6 bases). The germline gives CDR1 GTSNPN, CDR2 SVGIG (reference sequence). V lost 5 bases to trimming and J lost 4 bases, with 18 bases between them. The length of the CDR3 is 15 residues. Here the CDR3 reads CAWQTGLRGNQPQHF. The CDR3 DNA reads as TGTGCCTGGCAAACAGGGCTCCGAGGGAATCAGCCCCAGCATTTT.

V gene TRBV7-2 combines with J gene TRBJ2-2; 7 positions match TRBD2. Looked up from germline, CDR1 is SGHTA and CDR2 is FQGNSA. Trimming cost V 4 bases and J 7 bases; bases outside gene matches: 15. The CDR3 has 17 residues. The CDR3 protein is CASSYSARRRGSGELFF. Written as DNA, the CDR3 is TGTGCCAGCAGCTACAGTGCGCGCCGGCGGGGGAGCGGGGAGCTGTTTTTT.

The chain joins TRBV5-4 to TRBJ2-5; 7 nucleotides agree with TRBD1. Germline trimming cut 10 bases from V and 1 base from J; bases unmatched to any gene: 7. CDR1 is SGHNT and CDR2 is YYREEE in the germline V gene (reference sequence). This CDR3 region has 13 residues. CDR3 region: CAVQGQLQETQYF. The CDR3 DNA reads as TGTGCCGTGCAGGGACAGCTCCAAGAGACCCAGTACTTC.

This clone appeared a single time. V usage is TRBV5-4 and J usage is TRBJ1-2; 10 positions match TRBD1. This CDR3 is built from 17 residues. With V trimmed by 0 bases and J by 3 bases, 8 bases remained unmatched. Germline CDR1 reads SGHNT; CDR2 reads YYREEE (reference sequence). CDR3 amino acids: CASSLGQGARVDYGYTF. The CDR3 nucleotides read TGTGCCAGCAGCTTGGGACAGGGGGCGCGGGTTGACTATGGCTACACCTTC.

This clone was detected only a few times. The chain has TRBV19 and TRBJ1-5; 7 nucleotides match TRBD1. The trim removed 9 bases at V and 7 bases at J, leaving 12 bases unmatched. In germline, CDR1 is LNHDA, CDR2 SQIVND (reference sequence). The CDR3 covers 14 residues. CDR3 bases: TGTGCCAGCGGAGGACAGGCGCCCGGACAGCCCCAGCATTTT. Translating gives CASGGQAPGQPQHF. The full variable domain, in which reference TRBV19 and TRBJ1-5 provide the parts outside the CDR3, is DGGITQSPKYLFRKEGQNVTLSCEQNLNHDAMYWYRQDPGQGLRLIYYSQIVNDFQKGDIAEGYSVSREKKESFPLTVTSAQKNPTAFYLCASGGQAPGQPQHFGDGTRLSIL.

The chain carries TRBV4-1 and TRBJ2-5; no definite D call. Germline V gives CDR1 MGHRA, CDR2 YSYEKL. The CDR3 runs 14 residues. Trimming left V 4 bases short and J 4 bases short, with 13 bases between. Here the CDR3 reads CASSRLALLETQYF. CDR3 nucleotides: TGCGCCAGCAGCCGCCTCGCGCTCTTAGAGACCCAGTACTTC.

J is TRBJ2-5 and V is TRBV19; the match to TRBD2 covers 10 bases. V trimming: 5 bases; J trimming: 5 bases; junction bases outside the gene matches: 5. Per the germline V gene, CDR1 is LNHDA and CDR2 is SQIVND (reference sequence). The CDR3 covers 14 residues. CDR3 amino acids: CASSPGLASETQYF. The CDR3 DNA reads TGTGCCAGTAGTCCGGGACTAGCGAGCGAGACCCAGTACTTC.

The chain employs TRBV10-1 and TRBJ2-1; 9 nucleotides line up with TRBD2. V was pared by 6 bases and J by 2 bases, with 5 bases of the junction left unmatched. Germline V gene sequence: CDR1 WNHNN, CDR2 SYGVQD (reference sequence). The CDR3 covers 15 residues. CDR3 DNA: TGCGCCAGCAGCCACGGGACTAGCCCCTACAATGAGCAGTTCTTC. Its translation: CASSHGTSPYNEQFF.

This chain links TRBV28 with TRBJ2-5, with D unclear. The CDR3 is made up of 13 amino acids. CDR1 and CDR2 (germline): MDHEN, SYDVKM. Trimming cost V 3 bases and J 4 bases, with 9 bases left between them. The CDR3 spells CASSFFVVETQYF. The CDR3 DNA is TGTGCCAGCAGTTTTTTCGTCGTAGAGACCCAGTACTTC.

As regards this clone: One junction end does not reproduce the germline sequence, and a read error may be involved. The rearrangement links TRBV2 to TRBJ2-4, with D possibly matching TRBD1 (5 bases). Germline values: CDR1 SNHLY, CDR2 FYNNEI. The CDR3 runs to 12 residues. In DNA, the CDR3 is TGTGCCAGCAGTGAAGGCGTGGCTAGGGGATTATTC. This gives the protein CASSEGVARGLF.

The chain joins TRBV7-2 to TRBJ2-7; 11 bases align to TRBD2. The CDR3 sequence is 15 residues long. With V trimmed by 1 base and J by 5 bases, 4 bases remained unmatched. Germline V gives CDR1 SGHTA, CDR2 FQGNSA. For the CDR3, the DNA is TGTGCCAGCAGCTTAGAGTCTAGCGGGAGGAACGAGCAGTACTTC. It encodes CASSLESSGRNEQYF.

The CDR3 DNA is TGTGCCAGCAGCTTAGACCCAGGGACTAGCGGCTACGAGCAGTACTTC. It encodes CASSLDPGTSGYEQYF. The gene calls are TRBV7-2 and TRBJ2-7; 11 nucleotides match TRBD2. Trimming cost V 1 base and J 3 bases; bases outside gene matches: 5. There are 16 residues in the CDR3. Germline CDR1 and CDR2: SGHTA and FQGNSA.